Reported below is one T cell receptor beta chain. The repertoire was sequenced with immunoSEQ multiplex PCR; TCRdb's copy has only in-frame clones and lacks some. This table has about 170,000 clones, around 83% appearing once. Germline lookup yields CDR1 MGHRA and CDR2 YSYEKL. The CDR3 extends over 17 amino acids. The ends were cut back, 4 bases at V and 8 bases at J, with 23 bases in the middle. The source of the sample is a study of blood T cell repertoires in COVID-19. Study background: Some COVID-19 samples were acute and others convalescent; all came from the United States, Italy and Spain.

This receptor was identified in a woman aged 45-60 years in a cohort exposed to, infected with or recovered from COVID-19 (not recorded which). Sequenced sample: PBMCs or T cells enriched from blood (not recorded which). The chain is built from TRBV4-1 and TRBJ1-4; D call uncertain. CDR3 in amino acids: CASSLRPVQAGNEKLFF. CDR3 DNA: TGCGCCAGCAGCCTTCGTCCGGTCCAGGCGGGTAACGAAAAACTGTTTTTT.